The 8 T cell receptor beta chains below all came from one sample that was sequenced in a study of T cell clonality in common variable immunodeficiency. This table comes from immunoSEQ multiplex PCR, and its TCRdb copy is limited to in-frame clones, with some not included. The specimen gives about 47,000 clones without singletons; the ten biggest hold about 0.73%. The sample consisted of peripheral blood mononuclear cells. These receptors came from a person aged 18 to 70 in good health.

This clone was detected ten times or more. The missing CDR3 end, 3 residues past where the read stops, is filled in from the germline J gene. The chain has TRBV7-9 and TRBJ1-6; TRBD1 matches at 9 bases. Looked up from germline, CDR1 is SEHNR and CDR2 is FQNEAQ (reference sequence). Losses at the gene ends were 4 bases for V and 9 bases for J; bases not matched to a gene: 4. The CDR3 has 14 amino acids. The CDR3 sequence is CASSWDRESSPLHF. Incomplete CDR3 DNA: TGTGCCAGCAGCTGGGACAGGGAGTCTTCACCC.

This clone has ten or more counts. The CDR3 goes on 3 residues after the read ends, and that part is filled in from the germline J gene. This chain joins TRBV5-1 and TRBJ1-2; tentatively, D is TRBD1 (5 bases). Germline V gene data show CDR1 as SGHRS and CDR2 as YFSETQ. The length of the CDR3 is 11 residues. CDR3 DNA, as far as it was read: TGCGCCAGCAGCTTGGGGGACTTC. Protein product: CASSLGDF. The whole CDR3 sequence reads CASSLGDFYTF.

This clone was recorded at least ten times. The DNA ends 3 residues before the CDR3 does, and the rest of the CDR3 is filled in from the germline J gene. The J gene is TRBJ1-5, the V gene TRBV20-1; perhaps TRBD1 as D (5 bases). The CDR3 is made up of 14 amino acids. The V gene lost 1 base and the J gene lost 5 bases, with 12 bases spanning the gap. Germline values: CDR1 DFQATT, CDR2 SNEGSKA (reference sequence). The sequenced CDR3 bases are TGCAGTGCTAGAGGGGGGGGAGGTGATCAGCCC. Translation gives CSARGGGGDQP. In full, the CDR3 reads CSARGGGGDQPQHF.

This clone has a count of ten or more. The read is 3 residues too short to cover the CDR3 end, so that end is filled in from the germline J gene. V usage is TRBV4-1 and J usage is TRBJ2-1, with 8 bases fitting TRBD1. This CDR3 region has 14 residues. J gave up 5 bases and V 4 bases, and 4 bases lay outside the gene matches. Germline CDR1 is MGHRA and CDR2 is YSYEKL. The CDR3 bases that were read are TGCGCCAGCAGCCCGGGGACAGGTCACAATGAG. It codes for CASSPGTGHNE. The full CDR3 protein is CASSPGTGHNEQFF.

Ten or more counts support this clone. The missing CDR3 end, 3 residues past where the read stops, is filled in from the germline J gene. The J gene is TRBJ2-5, the V gene TRBV5-1; 8 nucleotides match TRBD2. The CDR3 has 13 residues. From germline, CDR1 is SGHRS and CDR2 YFSETQ. The junction had 4 bases not matched to a gene; V was cut back by 6 bases and J by 3 bases. The sequenced part of the CDR3 DNA is TGCGCCAGCAACTCCGGGGGGGAAGAGACC. It codes for CASNSGGEET. The complete CDR3 sequence is CASNSGGEETQYF.

In its sample, this clone was seen many times. The DNA ends 3 residues before the CDR3 does, and the rest of the CDR3 is filled in from the germline J gene. The V and J genes are TRBV20-1 and TRBJ2-7; 11 bases align to TRBD1. The trim removed 6 bases at V and 3 bases at J, leaving 13 bases unmatched. Germline-derived CDR1 and CDR2 are DFQATT and SNEGSKA (reference sequence). The CDR3 spans 16 residues. Partial CDR3 DNA: TGCAGTGCCAGACCCACACCGGGACAGGGGGTCTACGAG. As protein: CSARPTPGQGVYE. The whole CDR3 sequence reads CSARPTPGQGVYEQYF.

This clone was counted many times. The read comes to an end 3 residues before the CDR3 does, leaving the germline J gene to fill in the end. J is TRBJ2-1 and V is TRBV12-3 or TRBV12-4; maybe TRBD2 (6 bases). The CDR3 has 13 residues. The V gene lost 5 bases and the J gene lost 5 bases, with 10 bases spanning the gap. Partial CDR3 DNA: TGTGCCAGCAGTAACAGACTAGACAATGAG. Amino acids: CASSNRLDNE. From start to end, the CDR3 is CASSNRLDNEQFF.

There are a few counts of this clone. The observed sequence ends 3 residues before the CDR3 terminus, with the missing tail filled in from the germline J gene. This chain links TRBV7-9 with TRBJ1-1; a weak D match, TRBD1 (6 bases). The CDR3 runs 15 residues. V was shortened by 5 bases and J by 1 base, with 14 bases between the two germline ends. The germline V gene has CDR1 SEHNR and CDR2 FQNEAQ (reference sequence). Incomplete CDR3 DNA: TGTGCCAGCAGCCACTCCCGGACAGAGAACACTGAA. Translated: CASSHSRTENTE. The whole CDR3 is CASSHSRTENTEAFF. The whole variable domain, remainder taken from reference TRBV7-9 and TRBJ1-1, is DTGVSQNPRHKITKRGQNVTFRCDPISEHNRLYWYRQTLGQGPEFLTYFQNEAQLEKSRLLSDRFSAERPKGSFSTLEIQRTEQGDSAMYLCASSHSRTENTEAFFGQGTRLTVV.